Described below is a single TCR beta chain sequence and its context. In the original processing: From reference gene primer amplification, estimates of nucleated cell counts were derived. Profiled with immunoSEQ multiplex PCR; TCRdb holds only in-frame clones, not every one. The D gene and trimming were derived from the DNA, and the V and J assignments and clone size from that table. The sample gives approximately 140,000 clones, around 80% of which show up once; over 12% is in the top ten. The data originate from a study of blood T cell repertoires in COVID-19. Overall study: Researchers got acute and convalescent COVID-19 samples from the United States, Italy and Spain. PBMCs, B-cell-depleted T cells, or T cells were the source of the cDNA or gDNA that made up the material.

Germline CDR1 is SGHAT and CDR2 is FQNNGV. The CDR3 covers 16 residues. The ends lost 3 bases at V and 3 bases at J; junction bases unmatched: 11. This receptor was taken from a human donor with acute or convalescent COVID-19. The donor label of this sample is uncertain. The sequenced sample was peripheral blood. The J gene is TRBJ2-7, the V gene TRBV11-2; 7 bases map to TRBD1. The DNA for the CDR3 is TGTGCCAGCAGCTTCCCTACCGGGACAGAAGTCTACGAGCAGTACTTC. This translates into CASSFPTGTEVYEQYF.